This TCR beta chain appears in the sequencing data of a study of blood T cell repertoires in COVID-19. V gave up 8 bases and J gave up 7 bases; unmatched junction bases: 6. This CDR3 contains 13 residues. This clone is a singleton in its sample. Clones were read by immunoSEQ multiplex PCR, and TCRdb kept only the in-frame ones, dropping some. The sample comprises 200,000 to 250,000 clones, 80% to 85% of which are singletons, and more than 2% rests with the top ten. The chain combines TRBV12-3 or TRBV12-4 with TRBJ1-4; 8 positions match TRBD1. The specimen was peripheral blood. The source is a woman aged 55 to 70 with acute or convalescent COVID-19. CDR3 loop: CASCQGAREKLFF. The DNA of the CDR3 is TGTGCCAGCTGCCAGGGGGCTCGTGAAAAACTGTTTTTT.